This T cell receptor beta chain came from a study of OX40 agonist ivuxolimab in advanced cancers. Study results and limitations: Dose levels from 0.1 to 3.0 mg/kg saw CD4+ and CD8+ blood T cells expand clonally by week 6.

TCRdb keeps only in-frame clones here, not all; method: immunoSEQ multiplex PCR. The repertoire holds around 70,000 clones, with around 90% as singletons. As to this clone: Its matching antigen is unknown.

Germline lookup yields CDR1 MNHEY and CDR2 SVGAGI. This CDR3 spans 14 amino acids. V was cut by 4 bases and J by 1 base, with 10 bases left in between. This chain joins TRBV6-5 and TRBJ1-1, with D maybe TRBD1 (6 bases). The sequence was obtained from an adult with an advanced solid tumor such as melanoma, head and neck, liver or kidney cancer. The sequenced sample was CD4+ or CD8+ T cells sorted from blood, obtained in a trial of the OX40 agonist ivuxolimab. The CDR3: CASSSQGQNTEAFF. Written as DNA, the CDR3 is TGTGCCAGCAGTTCTCAGGGGCAGAACACTGAAGCTTTCTTT.